This TCR beta chain was found in a study of blood T cells in healthy people across ages. A sample-barcoded 5' primer and a J-beta primer mix were used in a second PCR of roughly 7 to 11 cycles. TCRdb used MiXCR to reprocess the 5' RACE reads, holding one entry per CDR3 protein. The table has under 800,000 distinct CDR3 sequences, roughly 20% seen once. This clonotype was observed a few times. The CDR3 runs to 19 residues. Germline V CDR1 and CDR2: MDHEN, SYDVKM. The V segment lost 2 bases and the J segment 2 bases; nucleotides outside the gene matches: 11. Sequenced material: blood. The chain recombines TRBV28 with TRBJ2-3; 12 bases align to TRBD2. The TCR originated in a man aged 65 to 85 in good health. The CDR3: CASSLGRQWTSGDTDTQYF. The CDR3 region has the DNA TGTGCCAGCAGTTTAGGAAGACAATGGACTAGCGGGGACACAGATACGCAGTATTTT. The full variable domain, in which reference TRBV28 and TRBJ2-3 provide the parts outside the CDR3, is DVKVTQSSRYLVKRTGEKVFLECVQDMDHENMFWYRQDPGLGLRLIYFSYDVKMKEKGDIPEGYSVSREKKERFSLILESASTNQTSMYLCASSLGRQWTSGDTDTQYFGPGTRLTVL.